Following are 26 T cell receptor beta chains from one sample sequenced in a study of blood T cell repertoires in COVID-19. The method was immunoSEQ multiplex PCR; TCRdb's version includes in-frame clones alone and lacks a portion of them. Found here are around 170,000 clones, 70% to 90% of them singletons; the top ten hold around 7%. The source material was peripheral blood. The receptors stem from a man over 45 with active or convalescent COVID-19.

This sequence joins TRBV25-1 and TRBJ1-3, with D uncertain. V was clipped by 1 base and J by 4 bases, with 5 bases between them. CDR3 length: 13 residues. In germline, CDR1 is MGHDK, CDR2 SYGVNS. The CDR3 here is CASSEWAGNTIYF. CDR3 DNA: TGTGCCAGCAGTGAATGGGCGGGAAACACCATATATTTT.

The rearrangement joins TRBV10-3 to TRBJ1-1; D might be TRBD1 (6 bases). Germline CDR1 is ENHRY and CDR2 is SYGVKD. The V end was cut by 4 bases, the J end by 10 bases, with 16 bases between. This CDR3 comprises 13 residues. CDR3 residues: CAISAQTGQRAFF. DNA of the CDR3: TGTGCCATCAGTGCCCAGACAGGCCAAAGAGCTTTCTTT.

The chain is built from TRBV27 and TRBJ1-6, with D perhaps matching TRBD1 (6 bases). The CDR3 is 15 amino acids. The germline gives CDR1 MNHEY, CDR2 SMNVEV (reference sequence). V lost 2 bases to trimming and J lost 6 bases, with 11 bases between them. The CDR3 DNA follows: TGTGCCAGCAGTTTAAAGGGGGACCTTAATTCACCCCTCCACTTT. This codes for CASSLKGDLNSPLHF.

The chain couples TRBV12-3 or TRBV12-4 to TRBJ2-5; D call uncertain. The CDR3 has 11 amino acids. V dropped 5 bases and J dropped 5 bases, with 6 bases sitting between them. CDR3 protein: CASSPQETQYF. CDR3 sequence (DNA): TGTGCCAGCAGTCCTCAGGAGACCCAGTACTTC.

The chain recombines TRBV20-1 with TRBJ2-7; 7 bases line up with TRBD2. The CDR3 runs 16 residues. Germline CDR1 and CDR2: DFQATT and SNEGSKA (reference sequence). Unmatched junction bases numbered 16, after V lost 3 bases and J lost 5 bases. The CDR3 loop reads CSASKPGRSTGDEQYF. DNA of the CDR3: TGCAGTGCTAGTAAACCCGGGAGGTCAACTGGGGACGAGCAGTACTTC.

The rearrangement joins TRBV2 to TRBJ2-3, with D possibly matching TRBD1 (5 bases). With 8 bases removed from V and 6 bases from J, the gap between germline ends came to 18 bases. Germline CDR1 and CDR2: SNHLY and FYNNEI. The CDR3 is 14 residues long. The CDR3 coding sequence is TGTGCCAGCGGGGCGTGGAGTTTTACTGATACGCAGTATTTT. Its protein product is CASGAWSFTDTQYF.

This clone showed up many times. The chain joins TRBV5-1 to TRBJ1-6, with TRBD1 matching 7 bases. Per germline, CDR1 SGHRS and CDR2 YFSETQ. CDR3 length equals 14 residues. J was trimmed by 10 bases and V by 0 bases; bases with no gene match: 4. CDR3 protein: CASSLGSRGSPLHF. For the CDR3, the DNA is TGCGCCAGCAGCTTGGGGTCCAGGGGGTCACCCCTCCACTTT.

Only one count was recorded for this clone. The chain has TRBV27 and TRBJ1-4; TRBD1 agrees at 10 bases. The CDR3 has 15 residues. V lost 5 bases to trimming and J lost 8 bases; unmatched junction nucleotides: 8. Germline V lookup: CDR1 MNHEY, CDR2 SMNVEV (reference sequence). Here the CDR3 DNA reads TGTGCCAGCAGTGCCAAGACAGGGGGCCGCGAAAAACTGTTTTTT. Encoded protein: CASSAKTGGREKLFF.

V and J are TRBV14 and TRBJ2-7; 14 bases agree with TRBD2. Germline CDR1 reads SGHDN; CDR2 reads FVKESK. CDR3 length: 18 residues. Losses at the gene ends were 4 bases for V and 5 bases for J; bases not matched to a gene: 13. DNA of the CDR3: TGTGCCAGCAGCCCCAACCTGGGACTAGCGGGAGACCCCCACGAGCAGTACTTC. It translates to CASSPNLGLAGDPHEQYF.

With respect to this clone: One end of the junction fails to match germline, which may point to a read error. This chain connects TRBV7-7 to TRBJ1-1; 9 bases are a match to TRBD1. CDR3 length: 16 amino acids. Germline V CDR1 and CDR2: SSHAT, FNYEAQ (reference sequence). This CDR3 is CASSPWTGDVDTEAFF. The CDR3 DNA reads as TGTGCTAGCAGCCCGTGGACAGGGGATGTTGACACTGAAGCTTTCTTT.

This chain joins TRBV6-6 and TRBJ1-2; TRBD1 matches 7 bases. Germline values: CDR1 MNHNY, CDR2 SVGAGI (reference sequence). V lost 6 bases to trimming and J lost 8 bases; unmatched junction nucleotides: 12. This CDR3 has 14 amino acids. The CDR3: CASRLTGEREGYTF. The CDR3 bases are TGTGCCAGCAGACTAACAGGGGAACGGGAGGGCTACACCTTC.

This clone turned up a few times. The chain couples TRBV4-1 to TRBJ1-3; the D is unclear. Germline V CDR1 and CDR2: MGHRA, YSYEKL. This CDR3 is 12 amino acids long. The V end lost 5 bases, the J end lost 4 bases, and 6 bases lay between the germline ends. The CDR3 is CASSYRGNTIYF. The CDR3 bases are TGCGCCAGCAGCTACCGGGGAAACACCATATATTTT.

The V and J genes are TRBV5-6 and TRBJ2-1; 11 positions agree with TRBD2. The CDR3 length is 17 residues. CDR1 is SGHDT and CDR2 is YYEEEE in the germline V gene. Losses at the gene ends were 0 bases for V and 10 bases for J; bases not matched to a gene: 12. The CDR3 reads CASSLVQGSGRAWEQFF. In nucleotides, the CDR3 is TGTGCCAGCAGCTTGGTTCAAGGTAGCGGGAGGGCCTGGGAGCAGTTCTTC.

The chain recombines TRBV28 with TRBJ1-5; no firm D call. In germline, CDR1 is MDHEN, CDR2 SYDVKM. The V gene lost 3 bases and the J gene lost 6 bases, with 15 bases spanning the gap. The CDR3 covers 15 residues. This CDR3 reads CASSFPPGDLQPQHF. The CDR3 DNA follows: TGTGCCAGCAGTTTCCCCCCCGGGGATCTTCAGCCCCAGCATTTT.

The chain couples TRBV28 to TRBJ2-7; the match to TRBD2 covers 15 bases. This CDR3 has 15 amino acids. Trimming removed 5 bases from V and 7 bases from J; junction bases left unmatched: 6. Per the germline V gene, CDR1 is MDHEN and CDR2 is SYDVKM. CDR3 sequence reads: CASSRTSGRALEQYF. CDR3 DNA sequence: TGTGCCAGCAGTCGGACTAGCGGGAGGGCCCTTGAGCAGTACTTC. Full variable domain (missing parts from reference TRBV28 and TRBJ2-7): DVKVTQSSRYLVKRTGEKVFLECVQDMDHENMFWYRQDPGLGLRLIYFSYDVKMKEKGDIPEGYSVSREKKERFSLILESASTNQTSMYLCASSRTSGRALEQYFGPGTRLTVT.

The chain has TRBV24-1 and TRBJ2-7, with 10 nucleotides matching TRBD1. The V and J ends lost 7 bases and 0 bases, in that order; junction bases with no gene match: 2. The CDR3 extends over 14 amino acids. The V gene's germline CDR1 is KGHDR and CDR2 SFDVKD. In DNA, the CDR3 is TGTGCCACCAGCCGGGACAGGGGCTCCTACGAGCAGTACTTC. Translated, it gives CATSRDRGSYEQYF.

The chain has TRBV3-1 (or the pseudogene TRBV3-2) and TRBJ2-7, with 9 bases that match TRBD2. Trimming cost V 4 bases and J 3 bases; bases outside gene matches: 7. The CDR3 covers 15 residues. Germline V gene lookup returns CDR1 LGHDT and CDR2 YNNKEL (reference sequence). CDR3 DNA: TGTGCCAGCAGCCCCATTAGCGGGGGTCACTACGAGCAGTACTTC. This encodes CASSPISGGHYEQYF.

The chain combines TRBV2 with TRBJ2-7; D may be TRBD2 (5 bases). The germline gives CDR1 SNHLY, CDR2 FYNNEI. The CDR3 totals 13 residues. Trimming removed 2 bases at V and 6 bases at J, with 11 bases between. The DNA of the CDR3 is TGTGCCAGCAGTGAACTCGAAAGCGGCGAGCAGTACTTC. Its protein product is CASSELESGEQYF.

The chain recombines TRBV5-1 with TRBJ2-7; 14 bases map to TRBD2. Unmatched junction bases numbered 9, after V lost 3 bases and J lost 7 bases. CDR1 SGHRS and CDR2 YFSETQ come from the germline V gene. The CDR3 extends over 16 amino acids. The CDR3 bases are TGCGCCAGCAGCTCAAGACTAGCGGGGGGGAGTCTAGAGCAGTACTTC. Amino acid sequence: CASSSRLAGGSLEQYF.

This clone was recorded only once. The chain is built from TRBV5-1 and TRBJ2-3; 9 nucleotides align to TRBD1. V lost 4 bases to trimming and J lost 5 bases; unmatched junction nucleotides: 11. Germline lookup yields CDR1 SGHRS and CDR2 YFSETQ. This CDR3 has 16 amino acids. CDR3 DNA: TGCGCCAGCAGCCCTCCGGGACAGGGCCTTTTAGATACGCAGTATTTT. Its protein is CASSPPGQGLLDTQYF. The full variable domain, in which reference TRBV5-1 and TRBJ2-3 provide the parts outside the CDR3, is KAGVTQTPRYLIKTRGQQVTLSCSPISGHRSVSWYQQTPGQGLQFLFEYFSETQRNKGNFPGRFSGRQFSNSRSEMNVSTLELGDSALYLCASSPPGQGLLDTQYFGPGTRLTVL.

The V and J genes are TRBV15 and TRBJ2-5; 13 bases fit TRBD2. V gave up 3 bases and J gave up 3 bases; unmatched junction bases: 13. This CDR3 contains 19 residues. Germline lookup yields CDR1 LNHNV and CDR2 YYDKDF (reference sequence). In nucleotides, the CDR3 is TGTGCCACCAGCAGCAATCACCTAAGGACTAGCGGGGGAGAAGAGACCCAGTACTTC. Amino acids: CATSSNHLRTSGGEETQYF.

This clone appeared once. The CDR3 is CASSLAPGQGWNEQFF. The DNA for the CDR3 is TGCGCCAGCAGCTTGGCCCCGGGACAGGGGTGGAATGAGCAGTTCTTC. The chain joins TRBV5-1 to TRBJ2-1; 10 bases fit TRBD1. V shed 0 bases and J 7 bases; nucleotides not matched to a gene: 7. The germline V gene has CDR1 SGHRS and CDR2 YFSETQ. The CDR3 is 16 amino acids.

This chain uses TRBV3-1 (or the pseudogene TRBV3-2) with TRBJ2-1, with D unclear. The length of the CDR3 is 16 residues. V was clipped by 3 bases and J by 0 bases, with 12 bases between them. Germline loops: CDR1 LGHDT, CDR2 YNNKEL (reference sequence). In DNA, the CDR3 is TGTGCCAGCAGCCATCTTGTAGAAAGCTCCTACAATGAGCAGTTCTTC. Translating gives CASSHLVESSYNEQFF.

This chain joins TRBV7-2 and TRBJ2-3, with D tentatively TRBD1 (7 bases). The CDR3 totals 16 residues. V was pared by 4 bases and J by 0 bases, with 14 bases between. Germline loops: CDR1 SGHTA, CDR2 FQGNSA. CDR3 sequence reads: CASSWPGGPSTDTQYF. Written as DNA, the CDR3 is TGTGCCAGCAGCTGGCCAGGGGGGCCTAGCACAGATACGCAGTATTTT.

This clone was seen only once. An end of the junction does not agree with germline; a read error may underlie this. Other DNA sequences in the same sample also yield this CDR3. The chain links TRBV4-2 to TRBJ1-1; possibly TRBD1 for D (5 bases). In germline, CDR1 is LGHNA, CDR2 YNFKEQ. The CDR3 contains 13 residues. CDR3: CASSQSRGTEAFF. The CDR3 DNA is TGTGCCAGCAGCCAATCTCGGGGGACTGAAGCCTTCTTT.

This chain connects TRBV23-1 to TRBJ2-4; D gene unclear. TRBV23-1 is noted as an ORF with a role that remains uncertain. The germline V and J ends were trimmed by 5 bases and 4 bases, with 6 bases remaining between them. This CDR3 region has 12 residues. CDR3 amino acids: CASSAGKNIQYF. The CDR3 region has the DNA TGCGCCAGCAGTGCAGGAAAAAACATTCAGTACTTC.